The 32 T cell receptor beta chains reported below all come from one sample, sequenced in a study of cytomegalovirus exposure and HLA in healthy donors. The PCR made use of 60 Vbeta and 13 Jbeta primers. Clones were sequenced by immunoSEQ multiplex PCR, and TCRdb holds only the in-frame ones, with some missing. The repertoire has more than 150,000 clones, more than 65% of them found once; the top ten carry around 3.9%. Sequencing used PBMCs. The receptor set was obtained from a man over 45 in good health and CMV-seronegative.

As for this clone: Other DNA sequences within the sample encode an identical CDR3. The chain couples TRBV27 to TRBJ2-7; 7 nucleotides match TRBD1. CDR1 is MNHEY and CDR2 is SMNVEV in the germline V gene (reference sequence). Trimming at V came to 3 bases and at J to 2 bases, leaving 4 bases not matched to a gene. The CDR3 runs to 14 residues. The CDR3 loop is CASSFGTGAYEQYF. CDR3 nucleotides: TGTGCCAGCAGTTTCGGAACAGGGGCCTACGAGCAGTACTTC.

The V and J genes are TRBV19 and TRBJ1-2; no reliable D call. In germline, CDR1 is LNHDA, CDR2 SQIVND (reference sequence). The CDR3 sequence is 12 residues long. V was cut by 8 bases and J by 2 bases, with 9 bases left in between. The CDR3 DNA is TGTGCCAGTCACCGACTCAACTATGGCTACACCTTC. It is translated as CASHRLNYGYTF.

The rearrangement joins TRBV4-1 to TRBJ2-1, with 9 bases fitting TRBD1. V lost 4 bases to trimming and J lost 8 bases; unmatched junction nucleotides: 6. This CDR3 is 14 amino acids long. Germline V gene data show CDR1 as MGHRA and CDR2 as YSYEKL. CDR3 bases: TGCGCCAGCAGCCCTCGGACAGGGGTCGATGAGCAGTTCTTC. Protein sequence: CASSPRTGVDEQFF.

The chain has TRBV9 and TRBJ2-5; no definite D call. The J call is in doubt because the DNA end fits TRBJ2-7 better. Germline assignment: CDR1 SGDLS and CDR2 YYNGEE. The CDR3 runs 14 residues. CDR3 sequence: CASSVVGQPSEQYF. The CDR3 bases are TGTGCCAGCAGCGTAGTTGGTCAGCCCAGCGAGCAGTACTTC.

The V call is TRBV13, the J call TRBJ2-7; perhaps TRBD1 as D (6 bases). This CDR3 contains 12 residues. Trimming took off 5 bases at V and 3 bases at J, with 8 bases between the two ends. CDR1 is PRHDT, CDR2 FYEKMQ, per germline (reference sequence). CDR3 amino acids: CASSKDSYEQYF. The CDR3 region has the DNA TGTGCCAGCAGCAAGGACAGCTACGAGCAGTACTTC.

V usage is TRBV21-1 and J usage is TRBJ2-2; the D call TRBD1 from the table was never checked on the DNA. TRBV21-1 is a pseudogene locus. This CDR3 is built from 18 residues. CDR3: CASSKIKAKGANTGELFF. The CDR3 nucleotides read TGTGCCAGCAGCAAAATTAAGGCGAAGGGGGCGAACACCGGGGAGCTGTTTTTT.

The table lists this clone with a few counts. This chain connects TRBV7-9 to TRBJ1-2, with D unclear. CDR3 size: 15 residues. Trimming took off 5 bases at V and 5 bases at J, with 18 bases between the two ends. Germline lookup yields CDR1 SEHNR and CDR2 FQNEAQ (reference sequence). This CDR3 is CASSPPLGSFYGYTF. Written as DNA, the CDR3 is TGTGCCAGCAGCCCCCCCTTAGGGAGCTTTTATGGCTACACCTTC.

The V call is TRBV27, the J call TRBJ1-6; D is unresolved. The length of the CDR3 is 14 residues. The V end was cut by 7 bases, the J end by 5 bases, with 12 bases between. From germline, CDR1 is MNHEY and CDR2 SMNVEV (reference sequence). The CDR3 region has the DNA TGTGCCAGCAAAAGGTTCGCGGATAATTCACCCCTCCACTTT. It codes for CASKRFADNSPLHF.

The CDR3 loop reads CASSPQEGGGYTF. CDR3 nucleotides: TGTGCCAGCAGCCCCCAGGAAGGGGGTGGCTACACCTTC. The rearrangement joins TRBV9 to TRBJ1-2, with D possibly TRBD1 on 6 matching bases. The CDR3 contains 13 residues. V gave up 4 bases and J gave up 7 bases, with 14 bases separating them. Germline loops: CDR1 SGDLS, CDR2 YYNGEE. The entire variable domain, with the rest obtained from reference TRBV9 and TRBJ1-2, is as follows: DSGVTQTPKHLITATGQRVTLRCSPRSGDLSVYWYQQSLDQGLQFLIQYYNGEERAKGNILERFSAQQFPDLHSELNLSSLELGDSALYFCASSPQEGGGYTFGSGTRLTVV.

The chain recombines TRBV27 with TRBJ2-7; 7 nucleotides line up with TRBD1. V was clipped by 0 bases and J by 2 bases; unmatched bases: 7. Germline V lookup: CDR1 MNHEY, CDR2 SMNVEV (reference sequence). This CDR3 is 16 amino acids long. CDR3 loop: CASSLSPDRATYEQYF. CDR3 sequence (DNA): TGTGCCAGCAGTTTATCCCCCGACAGGGCCACCTACGAGCAGTACTTC.

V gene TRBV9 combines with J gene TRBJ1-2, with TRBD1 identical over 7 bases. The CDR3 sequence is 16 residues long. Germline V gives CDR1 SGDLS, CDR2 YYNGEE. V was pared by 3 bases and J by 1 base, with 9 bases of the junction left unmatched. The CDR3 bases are TGTGCCAGCAGCGGGAGGGGGCAGGTTGATAACTATGGCTACACCTTC. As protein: CASSGRGQVDNYGYTF.

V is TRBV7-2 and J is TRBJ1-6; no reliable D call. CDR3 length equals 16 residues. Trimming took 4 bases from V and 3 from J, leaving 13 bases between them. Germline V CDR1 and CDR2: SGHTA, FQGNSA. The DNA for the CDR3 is TGTGCCAGCAGCTCAGTGAGGTCTGGCTATAATTCACCCCTCCACTTT. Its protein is CASSSVRSGYNSPLHF.

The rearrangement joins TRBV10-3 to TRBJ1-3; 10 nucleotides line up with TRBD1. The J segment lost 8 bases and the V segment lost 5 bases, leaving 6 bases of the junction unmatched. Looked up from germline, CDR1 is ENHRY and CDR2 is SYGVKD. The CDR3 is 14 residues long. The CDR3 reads CAISPGQGLDTIYF. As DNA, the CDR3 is TGTGCCATCAGTCCGGGACAGGGGCTCGACACCATATATTTT.

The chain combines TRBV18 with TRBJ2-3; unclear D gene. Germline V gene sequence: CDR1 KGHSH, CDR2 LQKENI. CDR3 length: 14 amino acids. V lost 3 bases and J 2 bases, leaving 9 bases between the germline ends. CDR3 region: CASSPPSVTDTQYF. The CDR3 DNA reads TGTGCCAGCTCACCCCCGAGCGTCACAGATACGCAGTATTTT.

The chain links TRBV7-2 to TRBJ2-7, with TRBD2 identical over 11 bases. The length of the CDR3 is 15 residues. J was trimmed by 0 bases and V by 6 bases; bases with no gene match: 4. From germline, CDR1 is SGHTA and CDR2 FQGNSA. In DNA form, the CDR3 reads TGTGCCAGCAGGCCAGGGACTAGCGGCTCCTACGAGCAGTACTTC. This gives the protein CASRPGTSGSYEQYF.

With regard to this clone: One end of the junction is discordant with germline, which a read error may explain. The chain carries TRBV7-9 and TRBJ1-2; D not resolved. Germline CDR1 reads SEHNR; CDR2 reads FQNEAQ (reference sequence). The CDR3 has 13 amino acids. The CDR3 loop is CSSLPSGDSGYTF. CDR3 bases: TGTTCCAGCCTCCCCTCCGGGGATAGTGGCTACACCTTC.

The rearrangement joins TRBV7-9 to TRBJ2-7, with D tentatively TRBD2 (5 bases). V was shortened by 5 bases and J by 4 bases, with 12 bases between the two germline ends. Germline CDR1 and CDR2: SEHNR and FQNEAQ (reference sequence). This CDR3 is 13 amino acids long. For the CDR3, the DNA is TGTGCCAGCAGCCGACCGGGAATTTACGAGCAGTACTTC. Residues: CASSRPGIYEQYF.

The DNA of the CDR3 is TGCAGTGCTATAAACAGCTATGGCTACACCTTC. It encodes CSAINSYGYTF. This sequence joins TRBV20-1 and TRBJ1-2, with D hard to call. Germline V gene lookup returns CDR1 DFQATT and CDR2 SNEGSKA (reference sequence). The ends were cut back, 4 bases at V and 4 bases at J, with 7 bases in the middle. CDR3 length: 11 amino acids.

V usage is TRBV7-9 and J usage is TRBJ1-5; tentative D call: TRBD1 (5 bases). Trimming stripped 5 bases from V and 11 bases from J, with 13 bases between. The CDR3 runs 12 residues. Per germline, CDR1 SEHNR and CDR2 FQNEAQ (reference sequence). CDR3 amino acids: CASSPGDTAQHF. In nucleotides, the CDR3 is TGTGCCAGCAGCCCGGGGGATACGGCCCAGCATTTT.

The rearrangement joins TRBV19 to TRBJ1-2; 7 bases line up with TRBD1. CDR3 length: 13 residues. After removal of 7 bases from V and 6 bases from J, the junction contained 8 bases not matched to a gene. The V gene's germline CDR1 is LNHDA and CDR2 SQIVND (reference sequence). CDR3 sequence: CASTRTGDHGYTF. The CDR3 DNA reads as TGTGCCAGTACCCGGACAGGTGACCATGGCTACACCTTC.

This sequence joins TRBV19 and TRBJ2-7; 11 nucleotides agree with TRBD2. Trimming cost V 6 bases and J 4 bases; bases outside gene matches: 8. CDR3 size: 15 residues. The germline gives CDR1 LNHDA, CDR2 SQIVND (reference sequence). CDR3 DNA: TGTGCCAGTAGGAGAGATAGCGGGGGGGTGTACGAGCAGTACTTC. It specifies CASRRDSGGVYEQYF.

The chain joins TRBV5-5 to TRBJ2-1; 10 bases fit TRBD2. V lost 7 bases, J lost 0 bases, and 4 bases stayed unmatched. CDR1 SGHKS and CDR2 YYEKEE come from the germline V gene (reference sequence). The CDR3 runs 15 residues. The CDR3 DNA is TGTGCCAGCGGACTAGCGGACGGCTCCTACAATGAGCAGTTCTTC. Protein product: CASGLADGSYNEQFF.

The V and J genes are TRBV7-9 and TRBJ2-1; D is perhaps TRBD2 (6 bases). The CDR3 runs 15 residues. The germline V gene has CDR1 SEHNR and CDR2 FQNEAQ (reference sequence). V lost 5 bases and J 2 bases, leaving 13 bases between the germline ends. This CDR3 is CASSRPGVPYNEQFF. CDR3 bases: TGTGCCAGCAGCCGACCGGGGGTCCCCTACAATGAGCAGTTCTTC.

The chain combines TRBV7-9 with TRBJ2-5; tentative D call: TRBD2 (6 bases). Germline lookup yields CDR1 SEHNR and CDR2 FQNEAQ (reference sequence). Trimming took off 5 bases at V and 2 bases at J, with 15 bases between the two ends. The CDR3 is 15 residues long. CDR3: CASSPGRGGQETQYF. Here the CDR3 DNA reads TGTGCCAGCAGCCCCGGTCGTGGGGGGCAAGAGACCCAGTACTTC.

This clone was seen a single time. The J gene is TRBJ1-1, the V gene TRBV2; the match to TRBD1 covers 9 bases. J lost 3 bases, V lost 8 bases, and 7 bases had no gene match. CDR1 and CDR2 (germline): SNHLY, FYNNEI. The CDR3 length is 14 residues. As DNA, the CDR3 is TGTGCCAGCTCCCGCCGGGACAGGGACACTGAAGCTTTCTTT. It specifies CASSRRDRDTEAFF.

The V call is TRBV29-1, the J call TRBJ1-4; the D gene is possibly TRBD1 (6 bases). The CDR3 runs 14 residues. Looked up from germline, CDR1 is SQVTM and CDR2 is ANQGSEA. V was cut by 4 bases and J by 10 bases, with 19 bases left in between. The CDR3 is CSVARDNLSGKLFF. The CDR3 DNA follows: TGCAGCGTTGCAAGGGACAACCTTAGTGGAAAACTGTTTTTT. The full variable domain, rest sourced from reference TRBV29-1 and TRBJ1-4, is SAVISQKPSRDICQRGTSLTIQCQVDSQVTMMFWYRQQPGQSLTLIATANQGSEATYESGFVIDKFPISRPNLTFSTLTVSNMSPEDSSIYLCSVARDNLSGKLFFGSGTQLSVL.

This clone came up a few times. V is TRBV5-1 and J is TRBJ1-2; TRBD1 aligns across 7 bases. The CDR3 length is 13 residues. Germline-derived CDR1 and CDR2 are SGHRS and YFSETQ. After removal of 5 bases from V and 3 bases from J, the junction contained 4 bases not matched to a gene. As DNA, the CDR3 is TGCGCCAGCAGGCCCGGACAGGACTATGGCTACACCTTC. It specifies CASRPGQDYGYTF.

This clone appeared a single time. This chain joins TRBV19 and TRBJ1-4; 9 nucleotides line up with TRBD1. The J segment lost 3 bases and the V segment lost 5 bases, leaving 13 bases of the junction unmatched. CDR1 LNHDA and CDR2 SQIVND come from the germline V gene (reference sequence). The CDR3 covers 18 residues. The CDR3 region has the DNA TGTGCCAGTAGTCCCCCGGGACAGGGATTCGTCTCTAATGAAAAACTGTTTTTT. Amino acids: CASSPPGQGFVSNEKLFF. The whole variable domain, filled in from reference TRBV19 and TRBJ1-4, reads DGGITQSPKYLFRKEGQNVTLSCEQNLNHDAMYWYRQDPGQGLRLIYYSQIVNDFQKGDIAEGYSVSREKKESFPLTVTSAQKNPTAFYLCASSPPGQGFVSNEKLFFGSGTQLSVL.

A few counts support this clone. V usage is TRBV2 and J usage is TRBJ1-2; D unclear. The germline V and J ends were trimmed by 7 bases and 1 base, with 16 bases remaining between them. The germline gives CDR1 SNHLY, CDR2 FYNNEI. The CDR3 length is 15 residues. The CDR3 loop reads CASNPEEAYNYGYTF. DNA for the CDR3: TGTGCCAGCAACCCTGAAGAAGCCTATAACTATGGCTACACCTTC.

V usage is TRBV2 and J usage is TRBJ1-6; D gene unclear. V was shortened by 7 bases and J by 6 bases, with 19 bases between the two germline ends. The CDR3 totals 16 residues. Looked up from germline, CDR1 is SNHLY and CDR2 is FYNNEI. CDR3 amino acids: CASTRPSAGSNSPLHF. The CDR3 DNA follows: TGTGCCAGCACTCGGCCCAGTGCGGGTTCTAATTCACCCCTCCACTTT.

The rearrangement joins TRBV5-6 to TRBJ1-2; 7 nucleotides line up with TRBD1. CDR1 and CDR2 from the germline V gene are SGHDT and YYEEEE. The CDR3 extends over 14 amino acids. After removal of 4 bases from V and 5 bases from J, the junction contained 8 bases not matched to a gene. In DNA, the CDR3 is TGTGCCAGCAGCCCGGGGACAGCCACTTATGGCTACACCTTC. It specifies CASSPGTATYGYTF.

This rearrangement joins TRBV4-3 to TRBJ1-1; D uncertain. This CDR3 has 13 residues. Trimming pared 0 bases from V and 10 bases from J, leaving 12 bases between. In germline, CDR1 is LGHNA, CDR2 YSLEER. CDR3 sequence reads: CASSQDLTDPAFF. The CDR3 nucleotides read TGCGCCAGCAGCCAAGATCTAACAGATCCAGCTTTCTTT.